Listed below are T cell receptor beta chains from one sample, sequenced in a study of CD8 T cells in ankylosing spondylitis. TCRdb processed the 5' RACE reads anew with MiXCR; each CDR3 protein has one entry. Of about 140,000 distinct CDR3 sequences in the sample, 7.5% to 9.5% are singletons; the top ten hold roughly 8%. Sequences were obtained from synovial fluid, either unsorted or a sorted T cell fraction (not recorded which). The source is a male donor with ankylosing spondylitis. Both conserved end residues are part of each CDR3. Fields, in order: D gene, clone size, V gene, J gene, CDR3 protein, CDR3 DNA. D genes are given only for firm matches. Some rows mark clone size as missing; the rest say once, few, many or name a class of expanded clone.

d_gene: .
abundance: many
v_gene: TRBV5-1
j_gene: TRBJ2-7
CDR3aa: CASSLAQGRDYEQYF
CDR3nt: TGCGCCAGCAGCTTGGCACAGGGGAGGGATTACGAGCAGTACTTC

d_gene: .
abundance: many
v_gene: TRBV5-1
j_gene: TRBJ1-1
CDR3aa: CASSLAGELTAFF
CDR3nt: TGCGCCAGCAGCTTGGCAGGGGAGTTAACGGCTTTCTTT

d_gene: .
abundance: many
v_gene: TRBV25-1
j_gene: TRBJ1-2
CDR3aa: CASSVSQGHRGYTF
CDR3nt: TGTGCCAGCAGTGTTTCCCAGGGGCATCGTGGCTACACCTTC

d_gene: .
abundance: .
v_gene: TRBV6-2/TRBV6-3
j_gene: TRBJ2-1
CDR3aa: CASSYPRPYNEQFF
CDR3nt: TGTGCCAGCAGTTACCCCCGTCCCTACAATGAGCAGTTCTTC

d_gene: .
abundance: few
v_gene: TRBV7-2
j_gene: TRBJ2-7
CDR3aa: CASSTTGTYEQYF
CDR3nt: TGTGCCAGCAGCACGACGGGGACCTACGAGCAGTACTTC

d_gene: .
abundance: few
v_gene: TRBV20-1
j_gene: TRBJ2-1
CDR3aa: CSAREGGGNYNEQFF
CDR3nt: TGCAGTGCTAGAGAGGGAGGAGGAAACTACAATGAGCAGTTCTTC

d_gene: TRBD2
abundance: few
v_gene: TRBV11-3
j_gene: TRBJ2-2
CDR3aa: CASSLGSGESRELFF
CDR3nt: TGTGCCAGCAGCTTAGGGAGCGGGGAGAGCCGGGAGCTGTTTTTT

d_gene: .
abundance: .
v_gene: TRBV29-1
j_gene: TRBJ2-5
CDR3aa: CSVEVPTQYF
CDR3nt: TGCAGCGTTGAGGTCCCTACCCAGTACTTC

d_gene: .
abundance: few
v_gene: TRBV6-5
j_gene: TRBJ2-7
CDR3aa: CASSYGGAAYEQYF
CDR3nt: TGTGCCAGCAGTTACGGGGGTGCGGCCTACGAGCAGTACTTC

d_gene: TRBD1
abundance: .
v_gene: TRBV20-1
j_gene: TRBJ1-2
CDR3aa: CSAMSRDRDYGYTF
CDR3nt: TGCAGTGCTATGTCCCGGGACAGGGATTATGGCTACACCTTC

d_gene: .
abundance: many
v_gene: TRBV20-1
j_gene: TRBJ2-2
CDR3aa: CSARDYKGELFF
CDR3nt: TGCAGTGCTAGAGATTATAAGGGGGAGCTGTTTTTT

d_gene: .
abundance: many
v_gene: TRBV10-2
j_gene: TRBJ2-1
CDR3aa: CASSSYNEQFF
CDR3nt: TGCGCCAGTTCGTCCTACAATGAGCAGTTCTTC

d_gene: .
abundance: many
v_gene: TRBV12-3/TRBV12-4
j_gene: TRBJ1-1
CDR3aa: CASSLRQLNTEAFF
CDR3nt: TGTGCCAGCAGTTTAAGACAGCTGAACACTGAAGCTTTCTTT

d_gene: .
abundance: .
v_gene: TRBV29-1
j_gene: TRBJ1-1
CDR3aa: CSVVDTHTEAFF
CDR3nt: TGCAGCGTTGTCGACACCCACACTGAAGCTTTCTTT

d_gene: TRBD1
abundance: .
v_gene: TRBV5-5
j_gene: TRBJ1-2
CDR3aa: CASSPRDRDSLGYTF
CDR3nt: TGTGCCAGCAGCCCCCGGGACAGGGACTCTCTGGGGTACACCTTC

d_gene: TRBD1
abundance: .
v_gene: TRBV6-5
j_gene: TRBJ1-5
CDR3aa: CASSSNRGAGNQPQHF
CDR3nt: TGTGCCAGCAGTTCGAACAGGGGGGCGGGCAATCAGCCCCAGCATTTT

d_gene: TRBD1
abundance: many
v_gene: TRBV2
j_gene: TRBJ1-2
CDR3aa: CASSATFGTDYGYTF
CDR3nt: TGTGCCAGCAGCGCGACGTTTGGGACAGACTATGGCTACACCTTC

d_gene: .
abundance: few
v_gene: TRBV5-1
j_gene: TRBJ2-1
CDR3aa: CASAEGYNEQFF
CDR3nt: TGCGCCAGCGCGGAGGGGTACAATGAGCAGTTCTTC

d_gene: .
abundance: many
v_gene: TRBV6-1
j_gene: TRBJ2-3
CDR3aa: CASRRTGRTDTQYF
CDR3nt: TGTGCCAGCAGGCGTACGGGAAGGACAGATACGCAGTATTTT